A selection of T cell receptor beta chains follows, all from one sample in a study of CD8+ T cells in alopecia areata. TCRdb keeps only in-frame clones here, not all; method: immunoSEQ multiplex PCR. The data hold more than 95,000 clones, with 35% to 40% observed a single time. Sequencing was performed on CD4+ T cells sorted from blood. Source of these receptors: a human donor with alopecia areata. Both conserved end residues are part of each CDR3. D genes are given only for firm matches. For some rows the clone size is stated as once, few or many, or as a class when expanded; others skip it.

D: -; V: TRBV15; J: TRBJ1-4; size: few; DNA: TGTGCCACCTCTCGACATCTGGATAATGAAAAACTGTTTTTT; CDR3: CATSRHLDNEKLFF
D: -; V: TRBV29-1; J: TRBJ2-5; size: few; DNA: TGCAGCGCAGGCATTCGGCTAGGGGGAAGACGGGAGACCCAGTACTTC; CDR3: CSAGIRLGGRRETQYF
D: -; V: TRBV29-1; J: TRBJ2-7; size: few; DNA: TGCAGCGTGTTGGACAGTTACGAGCAGTACTTC; CDR3: CSVLDSYEQYF
D: TRBD1; V: TRBV29-1; J: TRBJ2-3; size: -; DNA: TGCAGCGTTCGGACCACAGGCGAGGGACAGCGATTGGATACGCAGTATTTT; CDR3: CSVRTTGEGQRLDTQYF
D: -; V: TRBV30; J: TRBJ2-5; size: once; DNA: TGTGCCTGGAGTGTTTTAGGTGAGACCCAGTACTTC; CDR3: CAWSVLGETQYF
D: -; V: TRBV5-1; J: TRBJ2-7; size: -; DNA: TGCGCCAGCAGCTTGGAAGGCTACTACGAGCAGTACTTC; CDR3: CASSLEGYYEQYF
D: -; V: TRBV7-2; J: TRBJ2-7; size: -; DNA: TGTGCCAGCAGCCCCCGGGGGCCGTACGAGCAGTACTTC; CDR3: CASSPRGPYEQYF
D: TRBD2; V: TRBV29-1; J: TRBJ2-3; size: few; DNA: TGCAGCACCACCGGGACTAGCGGCTCAGATACGCAGTATTTT; CDR3: CSTTGTSGSDTQYF
D: -; V: TRBV2; J: TRBJ2-7; size: -; DNA: TGTGCCAGCAGTGGGGAGACTACACCCGGGAACGAGCAGTACTTC; CDR3: CASSGETTPGNEQYF
D: -; V: TRBV10-3; J: TRBJ1-5; size: -; DNA: TGTGCCATCAGTGATCAGAGCAATCAGCCCCAGCATTTT; CDR3: CAISDQSNQPQHF
D: -; V: TRBV5-1; J: TRBJ2-5; size: few; DNA: TGCGCCAGCAGCTTGGGCCCCCAAGAGACCCAGTACTTC; CDR3: CASSLGPQETQYF
D: TRBD1; V: TRBV7-2; J: TRBJ1-2; size: -; DNA: TGTGCCAGCAGCTCAGGGGGGGCAGCAGCTTTGGATGGCTACACCTTC; CDR3: CASSSGGAAALDGYTF
D: -; V: TRBV4-1; J: TRBJ1-5; size: -; DNA: TGCGCCAGCAGCCAAGAAGTGAGGGTACAAGGGCCCCAGCATTTT; CDR3: CASSQEVRVQGPQHF
D: TRBD2; V: TRBV7-3; J: TRBJ2-7; size: -; DNA: TGTGCCAGCAGCTTGACTAGCGGGATTGTATCCTACGAGCAGTACTTC; CDR3: CASSLTSGIVSYEQYF
D: -; V: TRBV5-1; J: TRBJ2-5; size: few; DNA: TGCGCCAGCAGCTCCCAAGAGACCCAGTACTTC; CDR3: CASSSQETQYF
D: TRBD1; V: TRBV5-1; J: TRBJ2-6; size: -; DNA: TGCGCCAGCAGCACCCGGACAGGGCGAAAGCCTGGGGCCAACGTCCTGACTTTC; CDR3: CASSTRTGRKPGANVLTF
D: -; V: TRBV7-2; J: TRBJ1-2; size: -; DNA: TGTGCCAGCAGCTTGGGAGGGGCCCCCGGCTACACCTTC; CDR3: CASSLGGAPGYTF
D: -; V: TRBV7-2; J: TRBJ2-6; size: -; DNA: TGTGCCAGCAGCCGGTGGGCGGATACCTCTGGGGCCAACGTCCTGACTTTC; CDR3: CASSRWADTSGANVLTF
D: -; V: TRBV2; J: TRBJ2-6; size: -; DNA: TGTGCCAGCAGTGCAAGAGGGTCCCAGGGAGTTACCGGGGCCAACGTCCTGACTTTC; CDR3: CASSARGSQGVTGANVLTF
D: -; V: TRBV7-2; J: TRBJ1-5; size: -; DNA: TGTGCCAGCGGAGGGCCCGGGAATCAGCCCCAGCATTTT; CDR3: CASGGPGNQPQHF
D: -; V: TRBV9; J: TRBJ2-3; size: -; DNA: TGTGCCAGCAGCGCCCGGGCGGCCGGCACAGATACGCAGTATTTT; CDR3: CASSARAAGTDTQYF
D: TRBD1; V: TRBV29-1; J: TRBJ2-3; size: few; DNA: TGCAGCGGGGATGGGACAGGGGGCACAGATACGCAGTATTTT; CDR3: CSGDGTGGTDTQYF
D: TRBD1; V: TRBV5-4; J: TRBJ2-1; size: -; DNA: TGTGCCAGCAGCTTCGGACAGGATCCTTACAATGAGCAGTTCTTC; CDR3: CASSFGQDPYNEQFF
D: -; V: TRBV11-3; J: TRBJ2-5; size: -; DNA: TGTGCCAGCAGCGGTCGGGAGACCCAGTACTTC; CDR3: CASSGRETQYF
D: TRBD1; V: TRBV29-1; J: TRBJ1-5; size: few; DNA: TGCAGCGCTGGACAGGGTCGCAATCAGCCCCAGCATTTT; CDR3: CSAGQGRNQPQHF
D: -; V: TRBV29-1; J: TRBJ1-1; size: -; DNA: TGCAGCGTTGAACGGGGGCCCATGAACACTGAAGCTTTCTTT; CDR3: CSVERGPMNTEAFF
D: -; V: TRBV29-1; J: TRBJ2-3; size: few; DNA: TGCAGCGTTGATGGTTATAGGGGCACAGATACGCAGTATTTT; CDR3: CSVDGYRGTDTQYF
D: -; V: TRBV29-1; J: TRBJ1-1; size: -; DNA: TGCAGCGTACAAGCTCAGGAGAACACTGAAGCTTTCTTT; CDR3: CSVQAQENTEAFF
D: TRBD1; V: TRBV12-5; J: TRBJ1-1; size: few; DNA: TGTGCTAGTGGTTTGACACAGGGGTCGGGTAGGGACACTGAAGCTTTCTTT; CDR3: CASGLTQGSGRDTEAFF
D: TRBD1; V: TRBV5-6; J: TRBJ1-2; size: -; DNA: TGTGCCAGCAGCTTCCCTGACGCGGGACAGGTACCGGATGGCTACACCTTC; CDR3: CASSFPDAGQVPDGYTF
D: TRBD1; V: TRBV10-3; J: TRBJ2-6; size: few; DNA: TGTGCCATAAAATCCGGGACAGGGGGTGATGGGGCCAACGTCCTGACTTTC; CDR3: CAIKSGTGGDGANVLTF
D: -; V: TRBV28; J: TRBJ1-5; size: few; DNA: TGTGCCAGCAACGGGGTCGGCAGAAATCAGCCCCAGCATTTT; CDR3: CASNGVGRNQPQHF
D: TRBD2; V: TRBV11-2; J: TRBJ2-5; size: -; DNA: TGTGCCAGCAGCCGTACTAGCGGTCAAGAGACCCAGTACTTC; CDR3: CASSRTSGQETQYF
D: -; V: TRBV7-3; J: TRBJ2-7; size: -; DNA: TGTGCCAGCAGCTTAACCCGGGACTCGGGGGAGCAGTACTTC; CDR3: CASSLTRDSGEQYF
D: -; V: TRBV5-1; J: TRBJ2-5; size: -; DNA: TGCGCCAGCAGCATCGGGAAGGAGACCCAGTACTTC; CDR3: CASSIGKETQYF
D: TRBD2; V: TRBV4-3; J: TRBJ2-1; size: -; DNA: TGCGCCAGCAGCCAAGATTCGCCCGGTACTAGCGGGAGTATTGAGCAGTTCTTC; CDR3: CASSQDSPGTSGSIEQFF
D: -; V: TRBV11-2; J: TRBJ1-1; size: -; DNA: TGTGCCAGCAGCCTTTGGGGGGTAGGCACTGAAGCTTTCTTT; CDR3: CASSLWGVGTEAFF
D: -; V: TRBV7-9; J: TRBJ2-1; size: few; DNA: TGTGCCAGCGGACAAGACAATGAGCAGTTCTTC; CDR3: CASGQDNEQFF
D: -; V: TRBV29-1; J: TRBJ2-5; size: -; DNA: TGCAGCGTGGGGCGTGCTAGTGAAGAGACCCAGTACTTC; CDR3: CSVGRASEETQYF
D: TRBD1; V: TRBV2; J: TRBJ2-7; size: -; DNA: TGTGCCAGCAGTTTAAGCCCGGGACAGGTAGCCTACGAGCAGTACTTC; CDR3: CASSLSPGQVAYEQYF
D: TRBD1; V: TRBV29-1; J: TRBJ2-1; size: few; DNA: TGCAGCGACATGACCGACAGGGTACCGCAGTTCTTC; CDR3: CSDMTDRVPQFF
D: -; V: TRBV29-1; J: TRBJ2-5; size: -; DNA: TGCAGCCTCCTGGCAGACCAAGAGACCCAGTACTTC; CDR3: CSLLADQETQYF
D: TRBD1; V: TRBV15; J: TRBJ2-7; size: -; DNA: TGTGCCACCAGCAGAGGTGGACAGGGCCTCTACGAGCAGTACTTC; CDR3: CATSRGGQGLYEQYF
D: TRBD1; V: TRBV27; J: TRBJ2-5; size: -; DNA: TGTGCCAGCAGGATCGGACAGGCTATAGAGACCCAGTACTTC; CDR3: CASRIGQAIETQYF
D: -; V: TRBV7-2; J: TRBJ2-5; size: -; DNA: TGTGCCAGCAGTCGGACCAGGGGGGCGACCCAGTACTTC; CDR3: CASSRTRGATQYF
D: -; V: TRBV29-1; J: TRBJ1-1; size: few; DNA: TGCAGCGTTGCGAGGGGGAACGGATGGACTGAAGCTTTCTTT; CDR3: CSVARGNGWTEAFF
D: TRBD1; V: TRBV2; J: TRBJ2-4; size: -; DNA: TGTGCCAGCAGTGCGGACAGGCTAGCCAAAAACATTCAGTACTTC; CDR3: CASSADRLAKNIQYF
D: -; V: TRBV7-3; J: TRBJ2-7; size: -; DNA: TGTGCCAGCAGCAGAGGGGGATCCTACGAGCAGTACTTC; CDR3: CASSRGGSYEQYF
D: -; V: TRBV29-1; J: TRBJ1-1; size: -; DNA: TGCAGCGTCCAATGGGAGGTTAGCACTGAAGCTTTCTTT; CDR3: CSVQWEVSTEAFF
D: TRBD2; V: TRBV29-1; J: TRBJ2-3; size: -; DNA: TGCAGCGTTTCTCGGACTAGCGGGGGGGCGGATACGCAGTATTTT; CDR3: CSVSRTSGGADTQYF
D: -; V: TRBV7-9; J: TRBJ1-6; size: -; DNA: TGTGCCAGCAGCACGAATAATTCACCCCTCCACTTT; CDR3: CASSTNNSPLHF
D: TRBD1; V: TRBV5-1; J: TRBJ2-5; size: -; DNA: TGCGCCAGCAGCGACGGGACAGCACAAGAGACCCAGTACTTC; CDR3: CASSDGTAQETQYF
D: TRBD1; V: TRBV18; J: TRBJ2-7; size: -; DNA: TGTGCCAGCTCACGTAACCGGGACAGGGACCACGAGCAGTACTTC; CDR3: CASSRNRDRDHEQYF
D: -; V: TRBV7-3; J: TRBJ2-3; size: -; DNA: TGTGCCAGCAGCTTAGACAGTAACACAGATACGCAGTATTTT; CDR3: CASSLDSNTDTQYF
D: TRBD2; V: TRBV4-3; J: TRBJ2-2; size: once; DNA: TGCGCCAGCAGCCAAGGGACTAGCGGGAGGGACGGGGAGCTGTTTTTT; CDR3: CASSQGTSGRDGELFF
D: TRBD1; V: TRBV7-9; J: TRBJ1-2; size: -; DNA: TGTGCCAGCAGCTTACTCACAGGGGGCTTCTACTATGGTGGCTACACCTTC; CDR3: CASSLLTGGFYYGGYTF
D: -; V: TRBV5-1; J: TRBJ2-3; size: -; DNA: TGCGCCAGCAGCTTATCCGGGATGGGGAGAGATACGCAGTATTTT; CDR3: CASSLSGMGRDTQYF
D: -; V: TRBV7-9; J: TRBJ1-2; size: -; DNA: TGTGCCAGCAGCCAACAGGACCCATATGGCTACACCTTC; CDR3: CASSQQDPYGYTF
D: -; V: TRBV30; J: TRBJ2-7; size: -; DNA: TGTGCCTGGAGTGTACTGGAGCCTAGCGTCGGCTACGAGCAGTACTTC; CDR3: CAWSVLEPSVGYEQYF